Listed below are T cell receptor beta chains from one sample, sequenced in a study of shared clonotypes between healthy human individuals. Sequencing used immunoSEQ multiplex PCR; TCRdb keeps in-frame clones, though not all of them. This repertoire shows over 1.4 million clones, roughly 96% found once; its top ten account for roughly 1.2%. Material for sequencing was naive CD4+ T cells sorted from blood. These receptors were taken from a man under 40 in good health. CDR3s include the opening cysteine and the closing phenylalanine or tryptophan. The D gene is left open where the match is weak. Only some rows state a clone size, as once, few, many or a class for expanded clones.

d_gene: TRBD1; abundance: -; j_gene: TRBJ1-4; v_gene: TRBV18; CDR3aa: CASSPGQGEPTTNEKLFF; CDR3nt: TGTGCCAGCTCACCAGGACAGGGGGAGCCCACAACTAATGAAAAACTGTTTTTT
d_gene: -; abundance: -; j_gene: TRBJ1-3; v_gene: TRBV7-9; CDR3aa: CASSLVLAGAEGNTIYF; CDR3nt: TGTGCCAGCAGCTTAGTCTTGGCGGGGGCGGAAGGAAACACCATATATTTT
d_gene: -; abundance: -; j_gene: TRBJ2-5; v_gene: TRBV19; CDR3aa: CASSMTGTPKETQYF; CDR3nt: TGTGCCAGTAGTATGACCGGGACACCGAAAGAGACCCAGTACTTC
d_gene: -; abundance: -; j_gene: TRBJ2-3; v_gene: TRBV18; CDR3aa: CASSPLLLGAGSTDTQYF; CDR3nt: TGTGCCAGCTCACCACTATTACTGGGGGCGGGAAGCACAGATACGCAGTATTTT
d_gene: -; abundance: -; j_gene: TRBJ1-2; v_gene: TRBV7-3; CDR3aa: CASSLSRGYGYTF; CDR3nt: TGTGCCAGCAGCTTAAGCAGAGGCTATGGCTACACCTTC
d_gene: -; abundance: -; j_gene: TRBJ1-2; v_gene: TRBV7-3; CDR3aa: CASSLAGNYGYTF; CDR3nt: TGTGCCAGCAGCTTAGCAGGGAACTATGGCTACACCTTC
d_gene: -; abundance: -; j_gene: TRBJ1-5; v_gene: TRBV6-5; CDR3aa: CASSPRGLSNQPQHF; CDR3nt: TGTGCCAGCAGTCCCCGGGGCCTAAGCAATCAGCCCCAGCATTTT
d_gene: -; abundance: -; j_gene: TRBJ2-3; v_gene: TRBV5-4; CDR3aa: CASSLADGGDTQYF; CDR3nt: TGTGCCAGCAGCTTGGCCGATGGGGGAGATACGCAGTATTTT
d_gene: -; abundance: -; j_gene: TRBJ1-5; v_gene: TRBV15; CDR3aa: CATSRAGGDQPQHF; CDR3nt: TGTGCCACCAGCCGCGCGGGGGGTGACCAGCCCCAGCATTTT
d_gene: TRBD1; abundance: few; j_gene: TRBJ1-4; v_gene: TRBV7-9; CDR3aa: CASSFRTGGGEKLFF; CDR3nt: TGTGCCAGCAGCTTCCGGACAGGGGGCGGCGAAAAACTGTTTTTT
d_gene: -; abundance: -; j_gene: TRBJ1-1; v_gene: TRBV5-5; CDR3aa: CASSPVGIYTEAFF; CDR3nt: TGTGCCAGCAGCCCCGTGGGTATCTACACTGAAGCTTTCTTT
d_gene: TRBD2; abundance: -; j_gene: TRBJ2-3; v_gene: TRBV28; CDR3aa: CASSIAGSYTDTQYF; CDR3nt: TGTGCCAGCAGTATAGCGGGGAGTTACACAGATACGCAGTATTTT
d_gene: TRBD1; abundance: -; j_gene: TRBJ1-2; v_gene: TRBV5-1; CDR3aa: CASSLGTGEGYTF; CDR3nt: TGCGCCAGCAGCTTAGGGACAGGGGAAGGCTACACCTTC
d_gene: TRBD1; abundance: -; j_gene: TRBJ1-2; v_gene: TRBV2; CDR3aa: CASSGTGGRNGYTF; CDR3nt: TGTGCCAGCAGTGGAACAGGGGGCAGGAATGGCTACACCTTC
d_gene: -; abundance: -; j_gene: TRBJ2-1; v_gene: TRBV5-1; CDR3aa: CASETGQWLNNEQFF; CDR3nt: TGCGCCAGCGAGACAGGTCAATGGTTAAACAATGAGCAGTTCTTC
d_gene: -; abundance: -; j_gene: TRBJ1-1; v_gene: TRBV5-1; CDR3aa: CASSLVVQGPTEAFF; CDR3nt: TGCGCCAGCAGCTTGGTTGTCCAGGGGCCCACTGAAGCTTTCTTT
d_gene: TRBD1; abundance: -; j_gene: TRBJ2-5; v_gene: TRBV4-2; CDR3aa: CASSRRTGGETQYF; CDR3nt: TGTGCCAGCAGCCGGAGGACAGGAGGAGAGACCCAGTACTTC
d_gene: -; abundance: -; j_gene: TRBJ1-2; v_gene: TRBV20-1; CDR3aa: CSAGTFYGYTF; CDR3nt: TGCAGTGCTGGGACATTCTATGGCTACACCTTC
d_gene: -; abundance: -; j_gene: TRBJ1-2; v_gene: TRBV5-1; CDR3aa: CASSLEAGVGYTF; CDR3nt: TGCGCCAGCAGCTTGGAGGCAGGTGTTGGCTACACCTTC
d_gene: -; abundance: -; j_gene: TRBJ2-3; v_gene: TRBV5-6; CDR3aa: CASTEQGGGTDTQYF; CDR3nt: TGTGCCAGCACCGAACAGGGAGGGGGCACAGATACGCAGTATTTT
d_gene: TRBD1; abundance: -; j_gene: TRBJ1-4; v_gene: TRBV6-6; CDR3aa: CASRRTGYEKLFF; CDR3nt: TGTGCCAGCAGACGGACAGGGTATGAAAAACTGTTTTTT
d_gene: TRBD2; abundance: -; j_gene: TRBJ2-3; v_gene: TRBV10-3; CDR3aa: CAISESSTSGKTTDTQYF; CDR3nt: TGTGCCATCAGTGAGTCGAGCACTAGCGGGAAGACCACAGATACGCAGTATTTT
d_gene: -; abundance: -; j_gene: TRBJ2-2; v_gene: TRBV4-1; CDR3aa: CASSEPVDRGDYTGELFF; CDR3nt: TGCGCCAGCAGCGAACCGGTTGATAGAGGGGATTACACCGGGGAGCTGTTTTTT